A single sample gave rise to the 16 T cell receptor beta chains below, sequenced in a study of breast tumors, draining lymph nodes, adjacent tissues. TCRdb ran MiXCR on the multiplex PCR reads and lists one entry per CDR3 protein. The table records 170,000 or so distinct CDR3 sequences, roughly a third of them present only once. Breast cancer patients provided tissue from their axillary draining lymph nodes. Specimen: axillary lymph node tissue. The receptors were gathered from a female donor with breast cancer. Some clones in this sample may be carry-over from other donors' samples.

This clonotype was recorded many times. The genes are TRBV2 and TRBJ2-1; 8 bases are shared with TRBD2. Germline trimming cut 10 bases from V and 3 bases from J; bases unmatched to any gene: 5. The germline V gene encodes CDR1 SNHLY and CDR2 FYNNEI. This CDR3 has 13 amino acids. Written as DNA, the CDR3 is TGTGCCACCAAGGGACTAGACTACAATGAGCAGTTCTTC. Protein sequence: CATKGLDYNEQFF.

This clonotype was found a few times. The chain is built from TRBV6-6 and TRBJ2-3; 10 positions agree with TRBD2. This CDR3 contains 17 residues. Germline trimming cut 5 bases from V and 0 bases from J; bases unmatched to any gene: 8. Germline loops: CDR1 MNHNY, CDR2 SVGAGI (reference sequence). CDR3 DNA: TGTGCCAGCAGTCACCCGACTAGCGGGTGGAGCACAGATACGCAGTATTTT. Protein sequence: CASSHPTSGWSTDTQYF.

This clonotype showed up many times. The rearrangement links TRBV7-3 to TRBJ2-1, with 8 positions matching TRBD2. V shed 0 bases and J 2 bases; nucleotides not matched to a gene: 12. This CDR3 spans 19 amino acids. CDR1 is SGHTA and CDR2 is FQGTGA in the germline V gene. CDR3 residues: CASSLTYRTSGTTYNEQFF. The CDR3 nucleotides are TGTGCCAGCAGCTTAACGTATCGAACTAGCGGAACCACCTACAATGAGCAGTTCTTC.

The chain couples TRBV4-2 to TRBJ1-4; the D gene is possibly TRBD1 (5 bases). This CDR3 is built from 16 residues. Trimming cost V 1 base and J 4 bases, with 13 bases left between them. Germline values: CDR1 LGHNA, CDR2 YNFKEQ. CDR3 loop: CASSQASGQVNEKLFF. In DNA form, the CDR3 reads TGTGCCAGCAGCCAAGCCTCGGGGCAGGTTAATGAAAAACTGTTTTTT.

This clonotype was found many times. This chain joins TRBV12-3 or TRBV12-4 and TRBJ1-4; D is unresolved. The CDR3 has 15 residues. V was clipped by 5 bases and J by 7 bases, with 17 bases between them. In nucleotides, the CDR3 is TGTGCCAGCAGTGTAGGTCGCCGTGTCGGTGAAAAACTGTTTTTT. It translates to CASSVGRRVGEKLFF.

The chain couples TRBV20-1 to TRBJ1-1, with D hard to call. This CDR3 comprises 16 residues. Trimming shortened V by 0 bases and J by 0 bases, and 14 bases separated the two germline ends. Germline assignment: CDR1 DFQATT and CDR2 SNEGSKA (reference sequence). Written as DNA, the CDR3 is TGCAGTGCTAGAGATCAAGAGCGGAGGATGAACACTGAAGCTTTCTTT. Its protein product is CSARDQERRMNTEAFF.

The chain carries TRBV29-1 and TRBJ2-2; 7 nucleotides match TRBD1. CDR3 length equals 16 residues. Germline V gene sequence: CDR1 SQVTM, CDR2 ANQGSEA. V shed 4 bases, J shed 9 bases, and the junction held 17 bases outside the gene matches. The CDR3 DNA reads as TGCAGCGTTGCTACTCTGGGACAGCTTTTGGGGCGGGAGCTGTTTTTT. Residues: CSVATLGQLLGRELFF.

This clonotype was observed a few times. The chain carries TRBV6-1 and TRBJ2-7, with D possibly TRBD2 on 5 matching bases. CDR1 is MNHNS and CDR2 is SASEGT in the germline V gene. V lost 6 bases and J lost 3, with 18 bases in between. This CDR3 has 15 residues. CDR3: CASRAPAGGIYEQYF. The DNA for the CDR3 is TGTGCCAGCAGAGCTCCTGCGGGCGGTATCTACGAGCAGTACTTC.

This clonotype appeared many times. This chain links TRBV9 with TRBJ2-3, with D perhaps TRBD1 (5 bases). In germline, CDR1 is SGDLS, CDR2 YYNGEE. The CDR3 extends over 16 amino acids. The V end was cut by 2 bases, the J end by 0 bases, with 13 bases between. CDR3 in DNA: TGTGCCAGCAGCGTTATGACAGAACCGAGCACAGATACGCAGTATTTT. Translation: CASSVMTEPSTDTQYF.

The chain carries TRBV3-1 and TRBJ2-3, with 8 bases fitting TRBD2. With V trimmed by 2 bases and J by 8 bases, 9 bases remained unmatched. This CDR3 comprises 15 residues. Germline CDR1 LGHDT, CDR2 YNNKEL (reference sequence). CDR3 protein: CASSQFSSGSSTQYF. The CDR3 nucleotides are TGTGCCAGCAGCCAATTCTCCAGCGGGAGTAGTACGCAGTATTTT.

This clonotype was seen a handful of times. Since a much larger clone is just one base distant, this may be a read error. The chain employs TRBV12-3 or TRBV12-4 and TRBJ2-1; perhaps TRBD2 as D (5 bases). The CDR3 totals 15 residues. In nucleotides, the CDR3 is TGTGCCAGCAGCCCCGAGGGATTGTCCTACAGTGAGCAGTTCTTC. Protein: CASSPEGLSYSEQFF.

At least ten counts were recorded for this clonotype. V usage is TRBV6-4 and J usage is TRBJ2-1; D may match TRBD1 or TRBD2 (5 bases each). This CDR3 spans 17 amino acids. Trimming shortened V by 0 bases and J by 2 bases, and 14 bases separated the two germline ends. Germline V gene data show CDR1 as MRHNA and CDR2 as SNTAGT. CDR3 DNA: TGTGCCAGCAGTGACTCGCCGGGACCCACCGCCTACAATGAGCAGTTCTTC. As protein: CASSDSPGPTAYNEQFF.

Remarks on this clonotype: The junction shows a germline mismatch at one end, possibly a read error. This chain uses TRBV7-8 with TRBJ2-6; maybe TRBD2 (6 bases). This CDR3 spans 16 amino acids. Germline lookup yields CDR1 SGHVS and CDR2 FQNEAQ. The CDR3 DNA reads TGTGCCGGCAGCTTAGTCGCGGGAAGTGGAGCCAACGTCCTGACTTTC. Protein sequence: CAGSLVAGSGANVLTF.

This clonotype was seen repeatedly, ten times or more. This chain links TRBV19 with TRBJ2-2, with D possibly matching TRBD1 (6 bases). The CDR3 has 14 residues. Trimming took 6 bases from V and 4 from J, leaving 12 bases between them. Germline lookup yields CDR1 LNHDA and CDR2 SQIVND (reference sequence). CDR3 nucleotide sequence: TGTGCCAGTAGACCCCAGGGGCGCACCGGGGAGCTGTTTTTT. Protein: CASRPQGRTGELFF.

The rearrangement uses TRBV7-6 and TRBJ2-3, with 9 bases lining up with TRBD2. V lost 1 base and J lost 2; bases outside the gene matches: 4. Germline V CDR1 and CDR2: SGHVS, FNYEAQ. The CDR3 has 16 amino acids. DNA for the CDR3: TGTGCCAGCAGCTTAGAGGCGGGGGGGATCACAGATACGCAGTATTTT. It specifies CASSLEAGGITDTQYF.

The genes are TRBV12-3 or TRBV12-4 and TRBJ1-5; possibly TRBD1 for D (5 bases). V lost 2 bases and J lost 11, with 19 bases in between. CDR3 size: 15 residues. CDR3 sequence reads: CASSLLAGGRETQHF. In DNA form, the CDR3 reads TGTGCCAGCAGTTTATTAGCGGGGGGGAGAGAGACCCAGCATTTT.